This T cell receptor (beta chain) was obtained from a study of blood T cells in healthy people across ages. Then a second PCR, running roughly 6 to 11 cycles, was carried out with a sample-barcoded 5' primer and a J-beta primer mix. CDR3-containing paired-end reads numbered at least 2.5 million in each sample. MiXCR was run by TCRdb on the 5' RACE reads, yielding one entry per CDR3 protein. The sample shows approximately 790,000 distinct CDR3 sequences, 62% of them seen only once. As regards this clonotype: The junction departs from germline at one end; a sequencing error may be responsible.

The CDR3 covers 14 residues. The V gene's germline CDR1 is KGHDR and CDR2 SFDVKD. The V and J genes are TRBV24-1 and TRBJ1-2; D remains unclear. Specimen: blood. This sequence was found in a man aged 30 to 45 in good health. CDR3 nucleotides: TGTGCCACCAGTGATTTATGGAGGAACTATAGCTACACCTTC. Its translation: CATSDLWRNYSYTF.